Sequencing of this T cell receptor (beta chain) was carried out in a study of a mutant IDH1 vaccine in newly diagnosed glioma (dated by TCRdb to about 2021). At the level of the whole study: Across visits V03 through V10, patients got a total of eight vaccinations, given in weeks 1, 3, 5, 7, 11, 15, 19 and 23. Vaccination was initiated 4-6 weeks after radiotherapy alone, or concurrently with temozolomide cycles in the chemotherapy-containing groups. Of the 30 or so patients who were treated, around 62% were male and around 40% were female, and the mean age was around 40 years. Prior to enrollment, standard therapy consisting of radiotherapy alone, temozolomide alone, or radiochemotherapy with temozolomide had been administered to patients, with the combination being received by most patients. Peripheral blood was drawn at six visits: V03 (baseline), V05, V07, V10, V12 and V13. Longitudinal TCRB deep sequencing was performed for about 25 treated patients wherever samples were available for exploratory analyses.

As to this clone: No antigen is known for it. The record has no base qualities; no much larger clone is one base away.

Interpreted using the paper, the time point label stands for: week 23, last vaccination. Each vaccine dose was 300 ug of a 20-mer mutant IDH1 peptide in Montanide, given subcutaneously with topical imiquimod. Newly diagnosed WHO grade 3 or 4 IDH1-mutant astrocytomas showing loss of nuclear ATRX were present in the donors. The samples were drawn from NOA16, a multicentre, single-arm, open-label phase I trial in Germany that tested a mutant IDH1 peptide vaccine in humans for the first time. The DNeasy Blood and Tissue Kit was used to extract genomic DNA from EDTA blood for TCRB sequencing. What the work shows at the level of the full study, not this receptor alone: The authors stated that sample limitations prevented analyses of patient blood samples from being reproduced. No apparent relationship was observed between pseudoprogression and alterations in the top peripheral T cell clonotypes detected by TCRB sequencing. Availability determined which PBMC samples were chosen for TCRB deep sequencing. Vaccine-induced immune responses across multiple MHC alleles were detected in approximately 94% of patients.

The V end gives up 1 base and the J end 6 bases, leaving 9 bases in the junction not matched to a gene. CDR3 length: 15 amino acids, cysteine to phenylalanine. Solely the CDR3 DNA is kept, with 45 bases framed from the first base. Per the germline V gene (reference sequence), SEHNR is the CDR1 and FQNEAQ is the CDR2. Library generation was performed with the immunoSEQ multiplex PCR assay. The hsTCRB Kit was used according to the manufacturer's protocol to amplify rearranged TCR beta chain sequences. Sequencing of TCRB libraries was carried out on an Illumina MiSeq. For the original study's pipeline: Demultiplexing, trimming and gene mapping were performed with the kit vendor's proprietary platform. The table was pulled from immuneACCESS by TCRdb, which kept in-frame rearrangements only. Such tables lose some clones; where checked, under half of the loss comes from unresolved V genes, and the rest has no known cause. That table gives V, J and clone size, and the DNA gave D and trimming. This sample comprises around 60,000 clones, roughly 81% of them detected only once. Approximately 3.7% of the sample belongs to the ten largest clones.

The chain is encoded by TRBV7-9 joined to TRBJ2-7; the central 7 bases match TRBD1. Sequences were derived from PBMCs, sampled from a glioma patient whose treatment included an IDH1 peptide vaccine. This clonotype was sampled from a man aged 25-45 years with glioma. The DNA is as follows: TGTGCCAGCAGCTTAGGGATATCAGAGGGGGCCGAGCAGTACTTC. Its coded protein is CASSLGISEGAEQYF.